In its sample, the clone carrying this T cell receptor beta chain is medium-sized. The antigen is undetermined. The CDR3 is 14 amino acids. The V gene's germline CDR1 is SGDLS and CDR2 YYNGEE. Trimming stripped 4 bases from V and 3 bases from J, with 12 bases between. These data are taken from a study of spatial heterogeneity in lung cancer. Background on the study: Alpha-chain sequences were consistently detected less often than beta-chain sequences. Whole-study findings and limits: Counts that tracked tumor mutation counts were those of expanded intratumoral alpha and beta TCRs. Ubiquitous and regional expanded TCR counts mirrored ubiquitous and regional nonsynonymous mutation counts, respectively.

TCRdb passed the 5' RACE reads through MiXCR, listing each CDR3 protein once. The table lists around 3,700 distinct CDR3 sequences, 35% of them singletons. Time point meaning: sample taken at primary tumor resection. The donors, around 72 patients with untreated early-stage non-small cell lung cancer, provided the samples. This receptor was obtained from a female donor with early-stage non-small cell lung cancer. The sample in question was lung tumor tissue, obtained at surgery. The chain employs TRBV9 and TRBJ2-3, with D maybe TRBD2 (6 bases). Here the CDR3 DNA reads TGTGCCAGCAGCTCGGGACTTTCTACAGATACGCAGTATTTT. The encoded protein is CASSSGLSTDTQYF.